This is a list of T cell receptor beta chains from one sample in a study of regulatory T cells in long-lasting Graves disease. TCRdb fed the multiplex PCR reads into MiXCR, producing one record per CDR3 protein. The profile covers a few hundred thousand distinct CDR3 sequences, with approximately 12% appearing a single time and under 20% taken by the ten largest. This sample was also put to use in a study of T cells in Graves' hyperthyroidism and ophthalmopathy.

The specimen was peripheral blood mononuclear cells (PBMCs), collected at new diagnosis, from a patient treated with antithyroid drugs. The receptors here all came from a woman under 30 with Graves disease. Each CDR3 is given with its conserved first and last residue. Fields, in order: CDR3 DNA, CDR3 protein, clone size, V gene, D gene, J gene. The D gene is left open where the match is weak. Expanded clones are given a class, and other clones once, few, many or no size at all.

TGTGCCAGCAGAGATAAAGCCCCCCATATTCGGCTCGGCTATGGCTACACCTTC CASRDKAPHIRLGYGYTF many TRBV28 - TRBJ1-2
TGTGCCAGCAGCAGGACCTTACCCAGCTCCTACAATGAGCAGTTCTTC CASSRTLPSSYNEQFF many TRBV7-2 - TRBJ2-1
TGTGCTAGTGGTTTGGCCCCTGGGGGTGTTAGCAATCAGCCCCAGCATTTT CASGLAPGGVSNQPQHF many TRBV12-5 - TRBJ1-5
TGCGCCAGCAGCTGGGAACAGGGCTACGAGCAGTACTTC CASSWEQGYEQYF many TRBV5-1 - TRBJ2-7
TGTGCCAGCAGGACGAACGCGCGGACAGGGGGCGTAGGAGCAACTAATGAAAAACTGTTTTTT CASRTNARTGGVGATNEKLFF - TRBV6-2/TRBV6-3 TRBD1 TRBJ1-4
TGTGCCAGCAGTCCGGACAGGGGGCGAGTCTATGGCTACACCTTC CASSPDRGRVYGYTF many TRBV6-1 TRBD1 TRBJ1-2
TGTGCCAGCAGCCAAGATCAGGCCCTGGGGTACAATGAGCAGTTCTTC CASSQDQALGYNEQFF - TRBV14 - TRBJ2-1
TGTGCCAGCACCGCATCGACTGGGGGCACAGATACGCAGTATTTT CASTASTGGTDTQYF many TRBV12-3/TRBV12-4 - TRBJ2-3
TGTGCCAGCAGCTCCAGGGTAGAGACTGAAGCTTTCTTT CASSSRVETEAFF many TRBV5-4 - TRBJ1-1
TGTGCCAGCTCACCGACTGTCGGACAGGGGTTGTTTGAAAAACTGTTTTTT CASSPTVGQGLFEKLFF many TRBV18 TRBD1 TRBJ1-4
TGTGCCAGCAGGGGGGCCGGGCGCGGTTCACCCCTCCACTTT CASRGAGRGSPLHF once TRBV6-1 - TRBJ1-6
TGTGCCAGCTCACCGATACCCTATTCCTACGAGCAGTACTTC CASSPIPYSYEQYF many TRBV18 - TRBJ2-7
TGTGCCAGCCTTAAACAGGGGGCCACTGAAGCTTTCTTT CASLKQGATEAFF few TRBV7-9 TRBD1 TRBJ1-1
TGTGCCAGCAGCCTAGTGGGGGATCAGCCCCAGCATTTT CASSLVGDQPQHF many TRBV7-9 - TRBJ1-5
TGTGCCACCAGTGATTGGGGATCTAGCGGGAGCGATGAGCAGTTCTTC CATSDWGSSGSDEQFF many TRBV24-1 TRBD2 TRBJ2-1
TGTGCCAGCAGTTACTCACCGGGACAGGCCAACACCGGGGAGCTGTTTTTT CASSYSPGQANTGELFF - TRBV6-2/TRBV6-3 TRBD1 TRBJ2-2
TGCAGTGCAGAAGCCGGGGCACAAGGCACTGAAGCTTTCTTT CSAEAGAQGTEAFF many TRBV20-1 - TRBJ1-1
TGCGCCAGCAGCCAAGATTTGGCCGCAGGTTTCGGCACTGAAGCTTTCTTT CASSQDLAAGFGTEAFF many TRBV4-1 - TRBJ1-1